This is a list of T cell receptor beta chains from one sample in a study of cytomegalovirus exposure and HLA in healthy donors. Data came from immunoSEQ multiplex PCR; TCRdb stores just in-frame clones and leaves some out. The sample includes over 150,000 clones, around 63% seen only once; the top ten take roughly 4.4%. The sample consisted of PBMCs. These receptors were collected from a woman between 18 and 29 years old in good health and CMV-seropositive. CDR3s include the opening cysteine and the closing phenylalanine or tryptophan. A D gene is named only where the DNA matches it firmly. The size of a clone is reported for some rows only, either as once, few or many, or as a class for expanded clones.

D gene,V gene,J gene,clone size,CDR3 protein,CDR3 DNA
TRBD1,TRBV19,TRBJ1-4,once,CASSRQGGVEKLFF,TGTGCCAGTAGTCGACAGGGAGGAGTTGAAAAACTGTTTTTT
.,TRBV6-5,TRBJ1-5,.,CASSKKQGNQPQHF,TGTGCCAGCAGTAAAAAACAGGGCAATCAGCCCCAGCATTTT
.,TRBV30,TRBJ2-6,.,CAWSVTQTGANVLTF,TGTGCCTGGAGTGTGACACAAACTGGGGCCAACGTCCTGACTTTC
.,TRBV4-1,TRBJ1-2,.,CASSQDDIYGYTF,TGCGCCAGCAGCCAAGATGACATCTATGGCTACACCTTC
.,TRBV5-4,TRBJ2-2,.,CASSLGGGYYTGELFF,TGTGCCAGCAGCTTGGGCGGAGGGTATTACACCGGGGAGCTGTTTTTT
TRBD2,TRBV7-8,TRBJ2-3,.,CASSWERGGADTQYF,TGTGCCAGCAGCTGGGAGCGGGGGGGCGCAGATACGCAGTATTTT
.,TRBV11-2,TRBJ2-1,.,CATTSRLSSYNEQFF,TGTGCCACCACCTCGAGGCTGAGCTCCTACAATGAGCAGTTCTTC
TRBD2,TRBV27,TRBJ2-5,.,CASNPLAGGQETQYF,TGTGCCAGCAACCCTCTAGCGGGAGGTCAAGAGACCCAGTACTTC
.,TRBV28,TRBJ1-4,few,CASSYRERGEKLFF,TGTGCCAGCAGTTACAGGGAGCGGGGTGAAAAACTGTTTTTT
TRBD1,TRBV5-1,TRBJ1-1,few,CASSRQGATEAFF,TGCGCCAGCAGCCGACAGGGGGCAACTGAAGCTTTCTTT
TRBD1,TRBV6-5,TRBJ2-7,once,CASSRDREGAYEQYF,TGTGCCAGCAGTCGGGACAGGGAAGGAGCCTACGAGCAGTACTTC
.,TRBV2,TRBJ2-2,few,CASTRRAGGELFF,TGTGCCAGTACCCGGAGGGCGGGAGGGGAGCTGTTTTTT
TRBD2,TRBV25-1,TRBJ2-1,.,CASSEYIFSGRSNEQFF,TGTGCCAGCAGTGAATATATCTTTAGCGGGAGGAGCAATGAGCAGTTCTTC
TRBD1,TRBV5-6,TRBJ1-1,.,CASSLAGSGRGRENTEAFF,TGTGCCAGCAGCTTGGCCGGGTCTGGCAGGGGGCGCGAGAACACTGAAGCTTTCTTT
.,TRBV7-3,TRBJ1-2,.,CASSRTGAFEFYGYTF,TGTGCCAGCAGCCGGACGGGAGCATTCGAATTCTATGGCTACACCTTC
.,TRBV9,TRBJ2-1,.,CASTPSGTTYNEQFF,TGTGCCAGTACTCCCTCCGGGACAACTTACAATGAGCAGTTCTTC
.,TRBV19,TRBJ1-5,.,CASSKGHNQPQHF,TGTGCCAGTAGTAAGGGACACAATCAGCCCCAGCATTTT
TRBD1,TRBV28,TRBJ1-1,.,CASSPLDTGVRTEAFF,TGTGCCAGCAGTCCTTTAGACACAGGGGTTCGCACTGAAGCTTTCTTT
TRBD2,TRBV5-1,TRBJ2-3,.,CASSPQTSGMSSTQYF,TGCGCCAGCAGCCCCCAGACTAGCGGGATGAGTTCTACGCAGTATTTT
.,TRBV4-1,TRBJ2-7,.,CASASWRDSYEQYF,TGCGCCAGCGCTAGTTGGCGGGACTCCTACGAGCAGTACTTC
.,TRBV27,TRBJ1-2,.,CASSFGLQGSYTF,TGTGCCAGCAGTTTTGGGTTGCAGGGATCCTACACCTTC
TRBD1,TRBV6-5,TRBJ1-1,.,CASSPDRVEAFF,TGTGCCAGCAGTCCGGACAGGGTTGAAGCTTTCTTT
.,TRBV13,TRBJ2-1,.,CASSVLSPYNEQFF,TGTGCCAGCAGCGTCCTTAGTCCCTACAATGAGCAGTTCTTC
TRBD1,TRBV4-1,TRBJ1-1,.,CASSQDMVRGRGTEAFF,TGCGCCAGCAGCCAAGATATGGTGAGGGGGCGAGGGACTGAAGCTTTCTTT
TRBD1,TRBV9,TRBJ1-1,.,CASSGTANTEAFF,TGTGCCAGTAGCGGGACAGCTAACACTGAAGCTTTCTTT
TRBD2,TRBV19,TRBJ2-5,.,CASSATSGGLQETQYF,TGTGCCAGTAGTGCGACTAGCGGGGGGCTCCAAGAGACCCAGTACTTC
TRBD1,TRBV27,TRBJ2-1,once,CASSLLGQFYNEQFF,TGTGCCAGCAGTTTACTGGGACAGTTTTACAATGAGCAGTTCTTC
.,TRBV5-1,TRBJ2-1,few,CASSLAGGTYNEQFF,TGCGCCAGCAGCTTGGCCGGGGGAACCTACAATGAGCAGTTCTTC
.,TRBV18,TRBJ1-4,few,CASSPTLEDEKLFF,TGTGCCAGCTCACCAACCCTCGAGGATGAAAAACTGTTTTTT
TRBD2,TRBV5-5,TRBJ2-3,.,CASSPPLAGKYTQYF,TGTGCCAGCAGCCCCCCACTAGCGGGGAAGTACACGCAGTATTTT
.,TRBV7-9,TRBJ1-1,.,CASNSLSPPLNTEAFF,TGTGCCAGCAACTCCTTGAGCCCTCCCCTGAACACTGAAGCTTTCTTT
TRBD2,TRBV25-1,TRBJ2-7,.,CASSGGDGGTYEQYF,TGTGCCAGCAGTGGGGGTGACGGGGGGACCTACGAGCAGTACTTC
.,TRBV28,TRBJ2-7,.,CASSLRYEQYF,TGTGCCAGCAGTTTGAGGTACGAGCAGTACTTC
.,TRBV9,TRBJ2-3,few,CASNVWGGRTDTQYF,TGTGCCAGCAACGTTTGGGGGGGCCGGACAGATACGCAGTATTTT
TRBD1,TRBV10-3,TRBJ1-1,.,CATTDRATEAFF,TGTGCCACTACGGACAGGGCCACTGAAGCTTTCTTT
.,TRBV15,TRBJ2-1,.,CATSMLARDEQFF,TGTGCCACCAGCATGCTAGCAAGGGATGAGCAGTTCTTC
.,TRBV28,TRBJ1-1,.,CASSLVAEGTTEAFF,TGTGCCAGCAGTTTGGTGGCGGAGGGGACCACTGAAGCTTTCTTT
TRBD1,TRBV7-8,TRBJ1-4,few,CASSPEVAGGNEKLFF,TGTGCCAGCAGCCCGGAGGTCGCAGGGGGGAATGAAAAACTGTTTTTT
TRBD2,TRBV27,TRBJ2-2,once,CASSQGLAGANPGELFF,TGTGCCAGCAGTCAGGGACTAGCGGGAGCGAATCCCGGGGAGCTGTTTTTT
.,TRBV19,TRBJ1-5,once,CASSATGSQPQHF,TGTGCCAGTAGTGCTACAGGGAGTCAGCCCCAGCATTTT
.,TRBV6-6,TRBJ2-7,.,CASSYSKGTEQYF,TGTGCCAGCAGTTACTCGAAAGGGACAGAGCAGTACTTC
.,TRBV7-6,TRBJ2-7,.,CASSPRTGLEQYF,TGTGCCAGCAGCCCAAGAACAGGGTTGGAGCAGTACTTC
.,TRBV7-6,TRBJ1-1,.,CASSLAPGNTEAFF,TGTGCCAGCAGCTTAGCGCCGGGGAACACTGAAGCTTTCTTT
TRBD2,TRBV11-2,TRBJ2-1,.,CASSSVAGGGNEQFF,TGTGCCAGCAGCTCTGTAGCGGGGGGCGGTAATGAGCAGTTCTTC
TRBD1,TRBV7-2,TRBJ1-5,.,CASSLGGAGGAGNQPQHF,TGTGCCAGCAGCTTAGGGGGGGCAGGGGGCGCCGGCAATCAGCCCCAGCATTTT
TRBD1,TRBV5-5,TRBJ2-7,once,CASSGPGQLYEQYF,TGTGCCAGCAGCGGGCCGGGACAGCTCTACGAGCAGTACTTC
TRBD2,TRBV11-1,TRBJ2-3,.,CASSLMSGSGDTQYF,TGTGCCAGCAGCTTAATGAGCGGGAGTGGAGATACGCAGTATTTT
TRBD1,TRBV9,TRBJ1-1,once,CASSRDGTGKIF,TGTGCCAGCAGCCGGGATGGGACAGGGAAAATCTTT
TRBD2,TRBV5-1,TRBJ2-1,.,CASSGDYLYNEQFF,TGCGCCAGCAGCGGGGACTACCTTTACAATGAGCAGTTCTTC
TRBD2,TRBV5-6,TRBJ2-2,.,CASSLGLAGGANTGELFF,TGTGCCAGCAGCTTGGGACTAGCGGGAGGAGCGAACACCGGGGAGCTGTTTTTT
.,TRBV5-4,TRBJ2-7,.,CASSLGASVTYEQYF,TGTGCCAGCAGCTTAGGGGCAAGCGTCACCTACGAGCAGTACTTC
.,TRBV18,TRBJ2-1,.,CASSPRAGVYNEQFF,TGTGCCAGCTCACCAAGGGCAGGGGTCTACAATGAGCAGTTCTTC
.,TRBV5-1,TRBJ1-2,.,CASSLQGDYGYTF,TGCGCCAGCAGCCTACAGGGAGACTATGGCTACACCTTC